This T cell receptor beta chain originates from a study of regulatory T cells in long-lasting Graves disease. V lost 10 bases to trimming and J lost 6 bases; unmatched junction nucleotides: 15. This CDR3 comprises 15 residues. CDR1 SNHLY and CDR2 FYNNEI come from the germline V gene. Time point of the sample: newly diagnosed GD, antithyroid drugs for less than 3 months. Construction of the TCR library relied on RNA isolated from PBMCs. Building of the TCR beta libraries involved iRepertoire HTBI primers and Arm-PCR of CDR3 regions. From the multiplex PCR reads, TCRdb called clonotypes with MiXCR, one entry per CDR3 protein. The repertoire holds about 440,000 distinct CDR3 sequences, with under 15% as singletons. This clonotype was observed a few times. The sample was also linked to a second study, of T cells in Graves' hyperthyroidism and ophthalmopathy. In that study: Exclusion of patients followed from uncontrolled infection, other autoimmune disease, pregnancy or lactation.

The clonotype was recovered from a woman under 40 with Graves disease. The V call is TRBV2, the J call TRBJ1-2; 9 bases map to TRBD1. Material: peripheral blood mononuclear cells (PBMCs), obtained at new diagnosis, from a patient treated with antithyroid drugs. CDR3 amino acids: CANFRPQGAYNGYTF. In DNA, the CDR3 is TGTGCCAACTTCAGACCACAGGGGGCATATAATGGCTACACCTTC.